This T cell receptor beta chain was captured in a study of shared clonotypes between healthy human individuals. Profiling relied on immunoSEQ multiplex PCR, and the TCRdb table lists in-frame clones only, not all of them. The sample lists hundreds of thousands of clones; around 80% were seen once. The germline V and J ends were trimmed by 3 bases and 4 bases, with 10 bases remaining between them. The CDR3 loop spans 14 amino acids. From germline, CDR1 is MNHEY and CDR2 SMNVEV (reference sequence). The specimen sequenced was PBMCs. The chain has TRBV27 and TRBJ1-5; D remains ambiguous. The receptor's source is a woman in her thirties or forties in good health. Some clones in this sample may be carry-over from other donors' samples. CDR3 coding DNA: TGTGCCAGCAGTTTTTTCGGGTTAAATCAGCCCCAGCATTTT. It encodes CASSFFGLNQPQHF.